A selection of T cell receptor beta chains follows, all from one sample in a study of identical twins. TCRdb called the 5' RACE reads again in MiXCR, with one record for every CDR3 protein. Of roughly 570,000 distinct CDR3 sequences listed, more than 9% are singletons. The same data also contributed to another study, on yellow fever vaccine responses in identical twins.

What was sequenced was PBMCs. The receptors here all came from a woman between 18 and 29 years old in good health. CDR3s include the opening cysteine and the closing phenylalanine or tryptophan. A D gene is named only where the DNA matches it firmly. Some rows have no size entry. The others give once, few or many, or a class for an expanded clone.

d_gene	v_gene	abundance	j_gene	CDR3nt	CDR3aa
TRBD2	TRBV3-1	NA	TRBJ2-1	TGTGCCAGCAGCCAGAGACTAGCGGGAGCGATCTACAATGAGCAGTTCTTC	CASSQRLAGAIYNEQFF
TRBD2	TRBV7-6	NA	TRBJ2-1	TGTGCCAGCAGCTTCTTCCTTAGCGGGGGGCAAGGCAATGAGCAGTTCTTC	CASSFFLSGGQGNEQFF
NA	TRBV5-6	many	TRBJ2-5	TGTGCCAGCAGCTTGGTCCTGTCGGGACAAGAGACCCAGTACTTC	CASSLVLSGQETQYF
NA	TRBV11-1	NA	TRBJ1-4	TGTGCCAGCAGCAACGCCGGGGGAAAACTGTTTTTT	CASSNAGGKLFF
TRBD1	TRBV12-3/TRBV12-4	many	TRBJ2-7	TGTGCCAGCAGTTCGAGAGGACAGGGATCCTACGAGCAGTACTTC	CASSSRGQGSYEQYF
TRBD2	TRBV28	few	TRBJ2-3	TGTGCCAGCAGCCCCCTAGCGGGAGTCCTTGCAGATACGCAGTATTTT	CASSPLAGVLADTQYF
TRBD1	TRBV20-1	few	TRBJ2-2	TGCAGTGCTAGGGCGCCAGGGACAGCCACCGGGGAGCTGTTTTTT	CSARAPGTATGELFF
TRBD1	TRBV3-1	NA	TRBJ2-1	TGTGCCAGCAGCCATACCCCGGGACAGGGGGTCAATGAGCAGTTCTTC	CASSHTPGQGVNEQFF
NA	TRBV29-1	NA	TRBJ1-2	TGCAGCGCACTGGACAGCAACTATGGCTACACCTTC	CSALDSNYGYTF
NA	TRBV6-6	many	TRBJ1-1	TGTGCCAGCCTAGGGGATCTGAACACTGAAGCTTTCTTT	CASLGDLNTEAFF
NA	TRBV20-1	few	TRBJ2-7	TGCAGTGCTAGAGATGCCCAGGGGCCAGGGTACGAGCAGTACTTC	CSARDAQGPGYEQYF
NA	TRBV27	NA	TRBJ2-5	TGTGCCAGCCGCGGCCTCAAAGAGACCCAGTACTTC	CASRGLKETQYF
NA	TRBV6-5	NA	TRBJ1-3	TGTGCCAGCAGTTACTCCAGGGTCGGAAACACCATATATTTT	CASSYSRVGNTIYF
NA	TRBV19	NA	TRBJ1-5	TGTGCCAGTAGTATAGTGGTAGGGAATGGTCAGCCCCAGCATTTT	CASSIVVGNGQPQHF
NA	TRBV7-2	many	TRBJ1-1	TGTGCCAGCAGCTCCCAGGTAGGCATTGAAGCTTTCTTT	CASSSQVGIEAFF
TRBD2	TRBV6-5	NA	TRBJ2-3	TGTGCCAGCAGTTACATGCGGGGGGGCTCAGATACGCAGTATTTT	CASSYMRGGSDTQYF
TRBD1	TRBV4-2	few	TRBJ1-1	TGTGCCAGCAGCCGAGACACAGGGGGCGATGAAGCTTTCTTT	CASSRDTGGDEAFF
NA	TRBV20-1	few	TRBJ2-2	TGCAGTGCTAGAGGCCAGCCTGTCGAAGCCGGGGAGCTGTTTTTT	CSARGQPVEAGELFF
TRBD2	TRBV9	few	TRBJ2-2	TGTGCCAGCAGCGTAGTTTCTAGCGGGAGAGTCGGGGAGCTGTTTTTT	CASSVVSSGRVGELFF
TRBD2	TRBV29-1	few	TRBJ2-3	TGCAGCGATAGGACTAGCGGGACCTTAGGAACAGATACGCAGTATTTT	CSDRTSGTLGTDTQYF
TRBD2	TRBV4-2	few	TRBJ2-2	TGTGCCAGCAGCCAAGATGTGGCGGGGGGGTACACCGGGGAGCTGTTTTTT	CASSQDVAGGYTGELFF
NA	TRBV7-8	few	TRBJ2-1	TGTGCCAGCAGCTTAATGGGCACGGGACTCGGCTCCTACAATGAGCAGTTCTTC	CASSLMGTGLGSYNEQFF
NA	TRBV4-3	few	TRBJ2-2	TGCGCCAGCAGCCAAGATACTAGTCGATCCAACACCGGGGAGCTGTTTTTT	CASSQDTSRSNTGELFF
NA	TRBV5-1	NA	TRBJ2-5	TGCGCCAGCAGCTTCGGCCCAGACATAGTACAAGAGACCCAGTACTTC	CASSFGPDIVQETQYF
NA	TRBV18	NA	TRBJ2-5	TGTGCCAGCTCACGTCTCCATGACGGGGACCAGTACTTC	CASSRLHDGDQYF
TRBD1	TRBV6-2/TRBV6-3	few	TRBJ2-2	TGTGCCAGCAGTTACTCCCCTGGAGGGGGACAGGGGGCAGGGGAGCTGTTTTTT	CASSYSPGGGQGAGELFF
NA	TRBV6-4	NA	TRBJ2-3	TGTGCCAGCAGTGCGGACAGAATCACAGATACGCAGTATTTT	CASSADRITDTQYF
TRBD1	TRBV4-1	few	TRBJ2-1	TGCGCCAGCAGCCACTTCGGACAGGGTACCAATGAGCAGTTCTTC	CASSHFGQGTNEQFF
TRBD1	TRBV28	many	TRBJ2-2	TGTGCCAGCAGGCGGGGACAGGGGGAGACCGGGGAGCTGTTTTTT	CASRRGQGETGELFF
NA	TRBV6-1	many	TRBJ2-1	TGTGCCAGCAGTACCTTGGGCTCCTACAATGAGCAGTTCTTC	CASSTLGSYNEQFF
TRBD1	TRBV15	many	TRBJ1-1	TGTGCCACCAGCAGCCTGGACAGGGGACGAGGCACTGAAGCTTTCTTT	CATSSLDRGRGTEAFF
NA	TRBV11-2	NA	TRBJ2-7	TGTGCCAGCAGCTTAGAACCGCCGACACGGCCGGGTGGGGAGCAGTACTTC	CASSLEPPTRPGGEQYF
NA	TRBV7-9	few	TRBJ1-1	TGTGCCAGCAGCGAGGGCTTCTTGAACACTGAAGCTTTCTTT	CASSEGFLNTEAFF
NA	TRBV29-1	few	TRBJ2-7	TGCAGCGCGACAGAGCCCCACTCCTACGAGCAGTACTTC	CSATEPHSYEQYF
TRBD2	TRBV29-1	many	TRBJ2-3	TGCAGCGTTGGGGGTCTTACTAGCGGGGGGGCCAGCACAGATACGCAGTATTTT	CSVGGLTSGGASTDTQYF
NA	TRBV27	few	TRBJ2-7	TGTGCCAGCAGTCCCACGACCGACTTGGTCTACGAGCAGTACTTC	CASSPTTDLVYEQYF
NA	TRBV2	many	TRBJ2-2	TGTGCCATTATCAACCCCACAGGGATGAACACCGGGGAGCTGTTTTTT	CAIINPTGMNTGELFF
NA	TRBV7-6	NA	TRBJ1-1	TGTGCCAGCAGCGGTAACACCTATACTGAAGCTTTCTTT	CASSGNTYTEAFF
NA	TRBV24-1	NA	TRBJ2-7	TGTGCCACCAGTGATCGGGACGCGAACTCCTACGAGCAGTACTTC	CATSDRDANSYEQYF
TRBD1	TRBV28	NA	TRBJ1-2	TGTGCCAGCAGTACAGGGGCACTTGGCTACACCTTC	CASSTGALGYTF
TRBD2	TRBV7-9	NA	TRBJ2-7	TGCGTGGTCAATAGACTAGCGGGATCCGACGAGCAGTACTTC	CVVNRLAGSDEQYF
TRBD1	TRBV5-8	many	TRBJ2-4	TGTGCCAGCAGCTTTAGACAGGGCCAAAACATTCAGTACTTC	CASSFRQGQNIQYF
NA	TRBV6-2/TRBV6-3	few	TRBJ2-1	TGTGCCAGCAGCTCCCCGGACCCATACAATGAGCAGTTCTTC	CASSSPDPYNEQFF
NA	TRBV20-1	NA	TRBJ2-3	TGCAGTGCTAGAGAGTGGGGAGCTCAGAACTCAGATACGCAGTATTTT	CSAREWGAQNSDTQYF
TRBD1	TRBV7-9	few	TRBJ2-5	TGTGCCAGCAGCTTTCCGGACAGGGGGGGACCACAAGAGACCCAGTACTTC	CASSFPDRGGPQETQYF